This TCR beta chain comes out of a study of vaccination and CD4 T cells after COVID-19. Cultured CD4+ T cells had their DNA profiled by the Oncomine TCR Beta short-read assay. Each CDR3 protein is one row after TCRdb ran MiXCR on the PCR reads. The data show around 9,800 distinct CDR3 sequences, around 23% seen once. V shed 4 bases and J shed 4 bases, with 10 bases lying between them. The germline CDR1 and CDR2 sequences are SGHTA and FQGNSA. This CDR3 spans 13 amino acids. Regarding treatment: approximately 10-day PBMC culture with coronavirus spike peptide pools or control peptides (ViraFEST assay). In this sample, this clonotype turned up a few times. No antigen is known for it.

V usage is TRBV7-2 and J usage is TRBJ1-2; TRBD1 might be the D (5 bases). This material consisted of CD4+ T cells from blood, cultured in vitro, taken after SARS-CoV-2 vaccination. This receptor was identified in a human donor who had recovered from COVID-19. DNA of the CDR3: TGTGCCAGCAGCTCGGGGCGGAGCTATGGCTACACCTTC. Residues: CASSSGRSYGYTF.